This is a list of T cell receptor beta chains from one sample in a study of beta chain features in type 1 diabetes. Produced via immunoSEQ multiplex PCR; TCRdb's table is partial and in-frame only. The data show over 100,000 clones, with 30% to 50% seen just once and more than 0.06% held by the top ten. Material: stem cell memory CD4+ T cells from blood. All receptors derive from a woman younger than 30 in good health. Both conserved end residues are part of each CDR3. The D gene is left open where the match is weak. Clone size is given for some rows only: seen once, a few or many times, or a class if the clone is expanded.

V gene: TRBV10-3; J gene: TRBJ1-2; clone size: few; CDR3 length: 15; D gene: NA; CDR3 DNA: TGTGCCATCAGTGAGCCCCAGGGGACGAGCTATGGCTACACCTTC; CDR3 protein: CAISEPQGTSYGYTF
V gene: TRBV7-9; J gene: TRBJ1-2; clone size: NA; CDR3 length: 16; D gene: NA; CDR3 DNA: TGTGCCAGCAGCAGATCGGGGACGGGACTTTACTATGGCTACACCTTC; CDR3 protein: CASSRSGTGLYYGYTF
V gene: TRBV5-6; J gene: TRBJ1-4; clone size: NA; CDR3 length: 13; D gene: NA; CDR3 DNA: TGTGCCAGCAGTCCCCTTACCGGTGAAAAGCTGTTTTTT; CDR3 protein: CASSPLTGEKLFF
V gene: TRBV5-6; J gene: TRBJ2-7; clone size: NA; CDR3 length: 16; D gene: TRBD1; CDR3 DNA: TGTGCCAGCAGCCTGTACGGACAGGGGTCGCACTACGAGCAGTACTTC; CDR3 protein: CASSLYGQGSHYEQYF
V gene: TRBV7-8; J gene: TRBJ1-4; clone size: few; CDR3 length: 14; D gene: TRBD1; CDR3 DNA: TGTGCCAGCAGCTCTGGACAGGGTAATGAAAAACTGTTTTTT; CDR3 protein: CASSSGQGNEKLFF
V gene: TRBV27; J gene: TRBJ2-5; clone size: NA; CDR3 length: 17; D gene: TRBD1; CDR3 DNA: TGTGCCAGCAGTATTACTCTTGGACAGGGGGCTCGGGGGACCCAGTACTTC; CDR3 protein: CASSITLGQGARGTQYF
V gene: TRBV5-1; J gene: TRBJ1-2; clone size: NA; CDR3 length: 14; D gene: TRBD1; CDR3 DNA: TGCGCCAGCAGCGTCGAGACAGGGGCCTATGGCTACACCTTC; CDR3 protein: CASSVETGAYGYTF
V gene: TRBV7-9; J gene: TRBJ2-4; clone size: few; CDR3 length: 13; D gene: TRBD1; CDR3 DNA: TGTGCCAGCAGCCCCGGACAGGATACAATTCAGTACTTC; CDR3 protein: CASSPGQDTIQYF
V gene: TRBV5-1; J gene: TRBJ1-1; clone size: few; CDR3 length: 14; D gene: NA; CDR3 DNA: TGCGCCAGCAGCTTGTATAGCGAGGGTACTGAAGCTTTCTTT; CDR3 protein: CASSLYSEGTEAFF
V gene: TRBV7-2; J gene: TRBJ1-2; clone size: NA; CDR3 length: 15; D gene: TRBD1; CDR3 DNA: TGTGCCAGCAGCTCGTCAGGGGGATTGATATATGGCTACACCTTC; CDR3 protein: CASSSSGGLIYGYTF
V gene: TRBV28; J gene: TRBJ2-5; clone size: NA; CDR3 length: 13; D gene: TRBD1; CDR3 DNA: TGTGCCAGCAGACCCGGGACAGGGCAAGCCCAGTACTTC; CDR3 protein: CASRPGTGQAQYF
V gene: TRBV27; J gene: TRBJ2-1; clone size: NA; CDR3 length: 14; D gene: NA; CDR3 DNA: TGTGCCAGCAGTTCCCGACTGGCATACAATGAGCAGTTCTTC; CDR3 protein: CASSSRLAYNEQFF
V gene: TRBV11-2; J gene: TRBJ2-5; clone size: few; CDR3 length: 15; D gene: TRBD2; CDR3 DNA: TGTGCCAGCAGCTTCACTAGCGGTGGGCCTGGGACCCAGTACTTC; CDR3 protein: CASSFTSGGPGTQYF
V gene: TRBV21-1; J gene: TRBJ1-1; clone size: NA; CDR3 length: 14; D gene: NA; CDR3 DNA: TGTGCCAGCAGCAGAGGCCCGGGGAACACTGAAGCTTTCTTT; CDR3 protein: CASSRGPGNTEAFF
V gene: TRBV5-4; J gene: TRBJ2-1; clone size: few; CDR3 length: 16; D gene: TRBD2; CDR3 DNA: TGTGCCAGCAGCGTAGGGGCGGGAGGGCCTTTGAATGAGCAGTTCTTC; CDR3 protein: CASSVGAGGPLNEQFF
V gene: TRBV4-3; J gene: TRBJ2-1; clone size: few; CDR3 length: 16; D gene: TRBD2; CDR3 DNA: TGCGCCAGCAGCCAGGGGGGACTAGCCGTTTTGAATGAGCAGTTCTTC; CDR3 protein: CASSQGGLAVLNEQFF
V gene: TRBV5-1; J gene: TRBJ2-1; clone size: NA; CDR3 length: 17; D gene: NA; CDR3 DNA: TGCGCCAGCAGCTTCCTCCGGGACTCCCGTAATGGGGATGAGCAGTTCTTC; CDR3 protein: CASSFLRDSRNGDEQFF
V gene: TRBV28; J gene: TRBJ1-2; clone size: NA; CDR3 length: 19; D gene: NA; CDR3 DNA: TGTGCCAGCAGTTTTTCCTATCCTCGGGCAGGGCATCCCATCTATGGCTACACCTTC; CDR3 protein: CASSFSYPRAGHPIYGYTF
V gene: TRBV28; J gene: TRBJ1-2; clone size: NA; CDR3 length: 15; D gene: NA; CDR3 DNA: TGTGCCAGCAGCTCCATCAGCTCAGGGTTTTATGGCTACACCTTC; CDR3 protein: CASSSISSGFYGYTF
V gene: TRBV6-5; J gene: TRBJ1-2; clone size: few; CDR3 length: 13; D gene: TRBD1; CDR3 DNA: TGTGCCAGCAGGGGGACAGGGGACTATGGCTACACCTTC; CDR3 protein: CASRGTGDYGYTF
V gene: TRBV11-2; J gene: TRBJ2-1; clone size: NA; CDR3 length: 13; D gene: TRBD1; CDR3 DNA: TGTGCCAGCAGCTCGGACAGGGGGCAGGGGGAGTTCTTC; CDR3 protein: CASSSDRGQGEFF
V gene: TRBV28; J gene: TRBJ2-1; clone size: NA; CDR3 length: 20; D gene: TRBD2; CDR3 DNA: TGTGCCAGCAGTGGGTCGGGACTAGCGGGAGGGCCGGATTTCTACAATGAGCAGTTCTTC; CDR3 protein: CASSGSGLAGGPDFYNEQFF
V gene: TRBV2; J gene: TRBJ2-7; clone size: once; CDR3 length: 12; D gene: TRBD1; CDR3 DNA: TGTGCCAGCAGTTTACAGGGGTACGAGCAGTACTTC; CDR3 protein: CASSLQGYEQYF
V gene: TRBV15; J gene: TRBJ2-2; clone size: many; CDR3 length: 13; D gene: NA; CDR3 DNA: TGTGCCACCAGCAGATATAGCACCGGGGAGCTGTTTTTT; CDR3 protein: CATSRYSTGELFF
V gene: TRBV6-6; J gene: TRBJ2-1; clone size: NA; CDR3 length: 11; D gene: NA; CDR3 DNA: TGTGCCAGCAGCCTCCGGGAGCCCCAGTTCTTC; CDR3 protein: CASSLREPQFF
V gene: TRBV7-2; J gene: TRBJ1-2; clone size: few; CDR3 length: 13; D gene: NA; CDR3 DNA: TGTGCCAGCAGCCCGCAGATTAACTATGGCTACACCTTC; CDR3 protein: CASSPQINYGYTF
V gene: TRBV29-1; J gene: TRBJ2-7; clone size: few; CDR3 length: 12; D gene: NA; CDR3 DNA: TGCAGCGTAGCCTCGTTGAGCTACGAGCAGTACTTC; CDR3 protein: CSVASLSYEQYF
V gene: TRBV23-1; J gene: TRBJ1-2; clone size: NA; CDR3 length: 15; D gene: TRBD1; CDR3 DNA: TGCGCCAGCCCGTTCTACAGGGGGCGTCCGGATGGCTACACCTTC; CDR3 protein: CASPFYRGRPDGYTF
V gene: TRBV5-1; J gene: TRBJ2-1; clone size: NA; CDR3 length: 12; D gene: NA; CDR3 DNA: TGCGCCTCACAGGGAGATTCTTTTGAGCAGTTCTTC; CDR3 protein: CASQGDSFEQFF
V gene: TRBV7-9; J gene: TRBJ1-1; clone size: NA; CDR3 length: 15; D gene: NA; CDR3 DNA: TGTGCCAGCAGCTTAGGAGATCGAGTGAACACTGAAGCTTTCTTT; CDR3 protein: CASSLGDRVNTEAFF
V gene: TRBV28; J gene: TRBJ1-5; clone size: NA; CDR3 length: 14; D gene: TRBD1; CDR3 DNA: TGTGCCAGCAGCTCGGACAGGATAAATCAGCCCCAGCATTTT; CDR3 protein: CASSSDRINQPQHF